These 28 T cell receptor beta chains came from one sample sequenced in a study of T cells in women clearing cervical HPV infection. The method was immunoSEQ multiplex PCR; TCRdb's version includes in-frame clones alone and lacks a portion of them. The sample has 25,000 to 35,000 clones. Material: blood buffy coat. The receptors here all came from a woman between 18 and 70 years old with a cervical HPV16 infection that either progressed to CIN3+ or cleared (not recorded which).

On this clone itself: The CDR3 end lies 3 residues beyond the end of the read and is filled in from the germline J gene. J is TRBJ1-2 and V is TRBV9; possibly TRBD1 for D (5 bases). Germline V gene sequence: CDR1 SGDLS, CDR2 YYNGEE. Trimming cost V 7 bases and J 2 bases, with 18 bases left between them. CDR3 size: 15 residues. CDR3 bases read: TGTGCCAGCGCAAGGGGAGAGGGTGCGAACTATGGC. Amino acid sequence: CASARGEGANYG. The CDR3 in its entirety is CASARGEGANYGYTF.

As for this clone: The read gets to within 3 residues of the CDR3 end, and the germline J gene fills in the rest. The chain recombines TRBV5-1 with TRBJ2-3; no clear D gene. This CDR3 region has 14 residues. With 0 bases removed from V and 7 bases from J, the gap between germline ends came to 12 bases. CDR1 and CDR2 (germline): SGHRS, YFSETQ. The CDR3 spells CASSLVAILNTQYF. The DNA read from the CDR3 is TGCGCCAGCAGCTTGGTAGCTATTCTAAATACG.

Regarding this clone: The CDR3 is cut off 3 residues early in the read; its end comes from the germline J gene. The chain combines TRBV30 with TRBJ2-7, with a tentative D call TRBD2 (5 bases). The CDR3 consists of 13 residues. V was shortened by 0 bases and J by 2 bases, with 8 bases between the two germline ends. Per germline, CDR1 GTSNPN and CDR2 SVGIG (reference sequence). The CDR3 reads CAWSVAAAYEQYF. CDR3 DNA (partial): TGTGCCTGGAGTGTTGCAGCGGCCTACGAG.

This chain's CDR3 is CASSASQGYYGYTF. The CDR3 DNA, read in part, is TGTGCCAGCAGCGCCTCACAGGGATACTATGGC. This chain joins TRBV9 and TRBJ1-2, with TRBD1 as a possible D gene (6 bases). The CDR3 is cut off 3 residues early in the read; its end comes from the germline J gene. Germline loops: CDR1 SGDLS, CDR2 YYNGEE. V lost 3 bases and J 3 bases, leaving 12 bases between the germline ends. The CDR3 spans 14 residues.

Notes on this clone: The junction differs from germline at one of its ends, possibly a read error. The DNA ends 3 residues before the CDR3 does, and the rest of the CDR3 is filled in from the germline J gene. V and J are TRBV4-2 and TRBJ2-3, with D tentatively TRBD1 or TRBD2 (7 bases each). Germline loops: CDR1 LGHNA, CDR2 YNFKEQ. The length of the CDR3 is 15 residues. CDR3 DNA, as far as it was read: TGCGCCAGCAGCCAAGCGGGACAGCTCCCAGATACG. This gives the protein CASSQAGQLPDT. The entire CDR3 protein is CASSQAGQLPDTQYF.

Concerning this clone itself: The read ends 3 residues early relative to the CDR3; the germline J gene fills the gap. The rearrangement links TRBV19 to TRBJ1-1; no clear D gene. Germline CDR1 is LNHDA and CDR2 is SQIVND (reference sequence). Trimming pared 7 bases from V and 3 bases from J, leaving 15 bases between. CDR3 length: 14 residues. The sequenced part of the CDR3 DNA is TGTGCCAGTACCCAACTGTGGGCGCACACTGAA. This gives the protein CASTQLWAHTE. The complete CDR3 reads CASTQLWAHTEAFF.

About this clone: The CDR3 end lies 3 residues beyond the end of the read and is filled in from the germline J gene. The genes are TRBV19 and TRBJ2-3; TRBD1 is a possible D gene (5 bases). This CDR3 contains 14 residues. Per the germline V gene, CDR1 is LNHDA and CDR2 is SQIVND (reference sequence). This CDR3 reads CASSIGRQIGTQYF. The part of the CDR3 DNA that was read is TGTGCCAGTAGTATAGGCCGACAGATAGGGACG.

On this clone itself: Read sequence stops 3 residues before the CDR3 end, and the germline J gene provides the missing end. The V call is TRBV5-7, the J call TRBJ2-7, with TRBD1 as a possible D gene (6 bases). TRBV5-7 is treated as an ORF (open reading frame) with a function not yet certain. The germline V and J ends were trimmed by 8 bases and 0 bases, with 15 bases remaining between them. This CDR3 region has 14 residues. The CDR3 loop reads CASPRGGNSYEQYF. The DNA read from the CDR3 is TGTGCCAGTCCCAGGGGCGGCAACTCCTACGAG.

Comments on this clone: The CDR3 end lies 3 residues beyond the end of the read and is filled in from the germline J gene. This chain links TRBV20-1 with TRBJ2-1; D may be TRBD2 (6 bases). Trimming stripped 5 bases from V and 4 bases from J, with 9 bases between. The CDR3 is made up of 12 amino acids. Germline V gene lookup returns CDR1 DFQATT and CDR2 SNEGSKA (reference sequence). Incomplete CDR3 DNA: TGCAGTGCTGAGGCGGGATACAATGAG. Amino acids: CSAEAGYNE. The whole CDR3 protein is CSAEAGYNEQFF.

On this clone: The CDR3 extends 3 residues past the end of the read, so its final part is completed from the germline J gene. V gene TRBV28 combines with J gene TRBJ2-7; unclear D gene. Deletions cut 2 bases from V and 0 bases from J, with 11 bases between. The CDR3 consists of 15 residues. Germline values: CDR1 MDHEN, CDR2 SYDVKM. The part of the CDR3 DNA that was read is TGTGCCAGCAGTTTAGTGGCGGTAAGCTCCTACGAG. Translating gives CASSLVAVSSYE. From start to end, the CDR3 is CASSLVAVSSYEQYF.

In the case of this clone: From the germline J gene comes the end of the CDR3, since the read stops 3 residues before it. This rearrangement joins TRBV18 to TRBJ2-1; 10 positions agree with TRBD2. V shed 3 bases, J shed 2 bases, and the junction held 4 bases outside the gene matches. Germline V gives CDR1 KGHSH, CDR2 LQKENI. The CDR3 is 16 amino acids. This chain's CDR3 is CASSPRAGGPYNEQFF. The part of the CDR3 DNA that was read is TGTGCCAGCTCACCCAGAGCGGGGGGGCCCTACAATGAG.

Note on this clone: The read ends 3 residues shy of where the CDR3 ends; the end is completed using the germline J gene. V is TRBV6-2 or TRBV6-3 and J is TRBJ2-7; no definite D call. In germline, CDR1 is MNHEY, CDR2 SVGEGT. This CDR3 is 16 amino acids long. V lost 2 bases, J lost 0 bases, and 14 bases lay in between. The CDR3 DNA, read in part, is TGTGCCAGCAGTTACGGTCGGCTATACAGCTCCTACGAG. Protein: CASSYGRLYSSYE. The whole CDR3 reads CASSYGRLYSSYEQYF.

With respect to this clone: The CDR3 end is not reached by the read, which stops 3 residues before it; the germline J gene fills it in. The chain recombines TRBV11-2 with TRBJ1-2, with D perhaps matching TRBD1 (6 bases). The germline V gene encodes CDR1 SGHAT and CDR2 FQNNGV. This CDR3 comprises 13 residues. The part of the CDR3 DNA that was read is TGTGCCAGCAGCTTATACAGGGCTGAGACC. Protein: CASSLYRAET. The entire CDR3 reads CASSLYRAETYTF. The full variable domain, completed using reference TRBV11-2 and TRBJ1-2, is EAGVAQSPRYKIIEKRQSVAFWCNPISGHATLYWYQQILGQGPKLLIQFQNNGVVDDSQLPKDRFSAERLKGVDSTLKIQPAKLEDSAVYLCASSLYRAETYTFGSGTRLTVV.

As concerns this clone: With the read ending 3 residues before the CDR3 end, the germline J gene is used to fill in that end. The chain carries TRBV2 and TRBJ2-3; TRBD2 agrees at 10 bases. Trimming removed 6 bases from V and 6 bases from J; junction bases left unmatched: 12. This CDR3 comprises 16 residues. Germline V gene data show CDR1 as SNHLY and CDR2 as FYNNEI. The CDR3 DNA, read in part, is TGTGCCAGCAGCGGAGAGCCTAGCGGGAGTAGCGATACG. It codes for CASSGEPSGSSDT. The full CDR3 sequence reads CASSGEPSGSSDTQYF.

About this clone: The sequence runs out 3 residues before the end of the CDR3; the remainder is reconstructed from the germline J gene. The chain carries TRBV5-8 and TRBJ2-4; no clear D. V lost 0 bases and J 0 bases, leaving 7 bases between the germline ends. CDR1 is SGHTS and CDR2 is YDEGEE in the germline V gene. CDR3 length: 15 residues. The CDR3 spells CASSLGHLAKNIQYF. The sequenced part of the CDR3 DNA is TGTGCCAGCAGCTTGGGACACTTAGCCAAAAACATT.

As regards this clone: The junction does not match germline at one end; this may be a read error. From the germline J gene comes the end of the CDR3, since the read stops 3 residues before it. The rearrangement uses TRBV19 and TRBJ1-4; D call uncertain. The V gene's germline CDR1 is LNHDA and CDR2 SQIVND (reference sequence). This CDR3 contains 14 residues. The CDR3 DNA, read in part, is TGTGCCAATAGTAATCAGTGGACTAATGAAAAA. This codes for CANSNQWTNEK. The complete CDR3 reads CANSNQWTNEKLFF.

Regarding this clone: Read coverage stops 3 residues before the CDR3 terminus; the germline J gene supplies the remainder. The rearrangement uses TRBV5-8 and TRBJ1-1, with 8 bases matching TRBD1. The CDR3 loop spans 13 amino acids. With V trimmed by 6 bases and J by 6 bases, 7 bases remained unmatched. Germline V gene data show CDR1 as SGHTS and CDR2 as YDEGEE. The CDR3 region is CASTQDRAAEAFF. The part of the CDR3 DNA that was read is TGTGCCAGCACCCAGGACAGGGCGGCTGAA.

To note about this clone: The CDR3 extends 3 residues past the end of the read, so its final part is completed from the germline J gene. V and J are TRBV5-1 and TRBJ1-4; D gene unclear. V was trimmed by 0 bases and J by 6 bases, leaving 6 bases between them. CDR3 length: 13 amino acids. CDR1 SGHRS and CDR2 YFSETQ come from the germline V gene. The CDR3: CASSLDQDEKLFF. Incomplete CDR3 DNA: TGCGCCAGCAGCTTGGATCAGGATGAAAAA.

A remark on this clone: The CDR3 end is not reached by the read, which stops 3 residues before it; the germline J gene fills it in. The rearrangement uses TRBV20-1 and TRBJ2-3; TRBD2 matches 7 bases. The CDR3 extends over 14 amino acids. In germline, CDR1 is DFQATT, CDR2 SNEGSKA (reference sequence). With 4 bases clipped from V and 2 bases from J, the junction kept 6 bases outside the gene matches. The DNA read from the CDR3 is TGCAGTGCTAAAGCGGGAAACCCCACAGATACG. Residues: CSAKAGNPTDT. The whole CDR3 sequence is CSAKAGNPTDTQYF.

With respect to this clone: The read ends 3 residues early relative to the CDR3; the germline J gene fills the gap. The J gene is TRBJ1-2, the V gene TRBV7-9; weak D call: TRBD1 (5 bases). Germline V gene sequence: CDR1 SEHNR, CDR2 FQNEAQ (reference sequence). The CDR3 has 15 residues. Trimming removed 4 bases at V and 3 bases at J, with 15 bases between. The CDR3: CASSSIPGDYYGYTF. CDR3 DNA, as far as it was read: TGTGCCAGCAGCTCGATTCCGGGGGATTACTATGGC.

Comment on this clone: Germline is not matched at one junction end, which may reflect a read error. Read data end 3 residues before the CDR3 end; the end is taken from the germline J gene. The V and J genes are TRBV4-2 and TRBJ2-7; 7 bases match TRBD1. The CDR3 runs to 14 residues. Germline V gene sequence: CDR1 LGHNA, CDR2 YNFKEQ. The CDR3 DNA, read in part, is TGCGCCAGCAGCCAGGGGACAGAGACCTACGAG. This gives the protein CASSQGTETYE. The entire CDR3 reads CASSQGTETYEQYF.

Regarding this clone: The read comes to an end 3 residues before the CDR3 does, leaving the germline J gene to fill in the end. This sequence joins TRBV2 and TRBJ2-1; maybe TRBD1 (6 bases). Trimming pared 8 bases from V and 6 bases from J, leaving 20 bases between. The CDR3 is 15 residues long. CDR1 is SNHLY, CDR2 FYNNEI, per germline. The CDR3 sequence is CASGLRGIGGNEQFF. The DNA read from the CDR3 is TGTGCCAGCGGCCTTCGGGGTATAGGGGGCAATGAG.

Worth noting for this clone: The CDR3 goes on 3 residues after the read ends, and that part is filled in from the germline J gene. The V and J genes are TRBV5-1 and TRBJ2-5; 7 bases fit TRBD2. CDR1 and CDR2 from the germline V gene are SGHRS and YFSETQ. V lost 0 bases and J lost 3; bases outside the gene matches: 2. The CDR3 has 14 residues. The CDR3 is CASSLDGGKETQYF. The covered CDR3 bases are TGCGCCAGCAGCTTGGACGGGGGGAAAGAGACC. Together with reference TRBV5-1 and TRBJ2-5, the CDR3 gives the full variable domain: KAGVTQTPRYLIKTRGQQVTLSCSPISGHRSVSWYQQTPGQGLQFLFEYFSETQRNKGNFPGRFSGRQFSNSRSEMNVSTLELGDSALYLCASSLDGGKETQYFGPGTRLLVL.

Worth noting for this clone: The read halts 3 residues ahead of the CDR3 end, with the missing end drawn from the germline J gene. V and J are TRBV19 and TRBJ1-6; 7 bases map to TRBD1. The CDR3 loop spans 15 amino acids. The ends lost 7 bases at V and 1 base at J; junction bases unmatched: 4. In germline, CDR1 is LNHDA, CDR2 SQIVND (reference sequence). The CDR3 DNA, read in part, is TGTGCCAGTACAAGGGGGCTATCCTATAATTCACCC. Protein product: CASTRGLSYNSP. The entire CDR3 protein is CASTRGLSYNSPLHF.

A remark on this clone: From the germline J gene comes the end of the CDR3, since the read stops 3 residues before it. The V gene is TRBV20-1, the J gene TRBJ1-1; D remains ambiguous. In germline, CDR1 is DFQATT, CDR2 SNEGSKA (reference sequence). The CDR3 length is 13 residues. Trimming stripped 3 bases from V and 7 bases from J, with 15 bases between. The sequenced CDR3 bases are TGCAGTGCTAGTCGCGCTTTGAGATTTGAA. Its translation: CSASRALRFE. The whole CDR3 sequence reads CSASRALRFEAFF.

Concerning this clone itself: The read falls 3 residues short of the CDR3 end, and the missing part is taken from the germline J gene. The rearrangement links TRBV18 to TRBJ1-2; no reliable D call. The CDR3 extends over 12 amino acids. Germline loops: CDR1 KGHSH, CDR2 LQKENI. The part of the CDR3 DNA that was read is TGTGCCAGCTCACCAGCATCCTACGAC. Translated, it gives CASSPASYD. The entire CDR3 sequence reads CASSPASYDYTF.

Points on this clone: The junction departs from germline at one end; a sequencing error may be responsible. Read sequence stops 3 residues before the CDR3 end, and the germline J gene provides the missing end. J is TRBJ1-2 and V is TRBV4-2, with TRBD1 matching over 8 bases. Germline CDR1 and CDR2: LGHNA and YNFKEQ. The CDR3 consists of 15 residues. The CDR3: CASSQVFTGGDGYTF. CDR3 bases read: TGCGCCAGCAGCCAAGTATTCACAGGGGGGGATGGC.

A note on this clone: The observed sequence ends 3 residues before the CDR3 terminus, with the missing tail filled in from the germline J gene. This chain uses TRBV28 with TRBJ2-6; D is perhaps TRBD2 (5 bases). Germline loops: CDR1 MDHEN, CDR2 SYDVKM. V lost 10 bases and J lost 0, with 10 bases in between. This CDR3 comprises 14 residues. The part of the CDR3 DNA that was read is TGTGCCACCTCTCGGGGCTCTGGGGCCAACGTC. Its translation is CATSRGSGANV. The entire CDR3 reads CATSRGSGANVLTF.